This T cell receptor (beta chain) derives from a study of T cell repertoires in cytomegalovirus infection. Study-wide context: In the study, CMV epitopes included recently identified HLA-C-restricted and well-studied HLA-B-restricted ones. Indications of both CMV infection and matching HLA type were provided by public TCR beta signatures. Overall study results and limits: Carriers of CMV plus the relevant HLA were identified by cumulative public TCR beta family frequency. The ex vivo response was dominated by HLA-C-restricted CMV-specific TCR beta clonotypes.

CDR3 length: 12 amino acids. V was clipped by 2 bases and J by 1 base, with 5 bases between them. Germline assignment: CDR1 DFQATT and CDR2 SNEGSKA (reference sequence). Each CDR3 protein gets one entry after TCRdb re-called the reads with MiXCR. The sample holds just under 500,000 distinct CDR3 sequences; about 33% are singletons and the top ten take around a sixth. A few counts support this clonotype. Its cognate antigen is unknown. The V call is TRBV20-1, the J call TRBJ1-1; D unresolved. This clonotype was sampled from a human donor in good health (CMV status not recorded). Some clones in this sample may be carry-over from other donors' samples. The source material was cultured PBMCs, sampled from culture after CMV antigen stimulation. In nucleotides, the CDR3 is TGCAGTGCTAGAAAGCGGAACACTGAAGCTTTCTTT. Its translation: CSARKRNTEAFF.